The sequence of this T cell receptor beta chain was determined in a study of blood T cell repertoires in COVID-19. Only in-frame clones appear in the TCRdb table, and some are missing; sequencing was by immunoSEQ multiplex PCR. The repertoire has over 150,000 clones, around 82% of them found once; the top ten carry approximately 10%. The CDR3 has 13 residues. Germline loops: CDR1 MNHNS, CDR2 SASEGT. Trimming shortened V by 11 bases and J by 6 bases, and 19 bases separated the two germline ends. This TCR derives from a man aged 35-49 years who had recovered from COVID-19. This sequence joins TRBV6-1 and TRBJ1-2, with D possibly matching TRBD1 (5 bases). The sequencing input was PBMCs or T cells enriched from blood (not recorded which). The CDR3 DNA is TGTGCCTGTTCTTTGCAGGGAGGGGATGGCTACACCTTC. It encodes CACSLQGGDGYTF.